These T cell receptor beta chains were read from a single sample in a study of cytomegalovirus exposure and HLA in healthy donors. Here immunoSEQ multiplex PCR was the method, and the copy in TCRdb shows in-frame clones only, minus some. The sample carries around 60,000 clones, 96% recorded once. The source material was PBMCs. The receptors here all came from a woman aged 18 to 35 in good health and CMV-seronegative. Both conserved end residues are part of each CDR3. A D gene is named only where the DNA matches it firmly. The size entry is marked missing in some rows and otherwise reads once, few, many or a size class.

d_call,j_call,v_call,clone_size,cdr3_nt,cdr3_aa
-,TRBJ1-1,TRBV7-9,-,TGTGCCAGCAGCGGAGTTGGAGCTTTCTTT,CASSGVGAFF
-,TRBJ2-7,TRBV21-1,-,TGTGCCAGCAGCAGTGGGACTACCGACTCCTACGAGCAGTACTTC,CASSSGTTDSYEQYF
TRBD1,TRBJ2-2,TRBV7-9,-,TGTGCCAGCAGCTTAGTGCGGCAGGGGGCCGGGGAGCTGTTTTTT,CASSLVRQGAGELFF
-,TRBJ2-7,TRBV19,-,TGTGCCAGTAGCAGGGGACGGTGGGGCACCTACGAGCAGTACTTC,CASSRGRWGTYEQYF
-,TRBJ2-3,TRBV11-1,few,TGTGCCAGCAGCCCCATGCTACTTAGCACAGATACGCAGTATTTT,CASSPMLLSTDTQYF
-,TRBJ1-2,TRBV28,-,TGTGCCAGCAGTTTAGCGGGGACGGGGATCGGCTACACCTTC,CASSLAGTGIGYTF
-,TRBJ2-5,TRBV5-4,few,TGTGCCAGCAGCTGGAGGGGGGGCCGGGAGACCCAGTACTTC,CASSWRGGRETQYF
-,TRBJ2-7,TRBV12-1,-,TGTGCCAGCAGCTTTCTGCCTGCGGGGGCGGTGGCAGTGGGAGTGGGCGAGCAGTACTTC,CASSFLPAGAVAVGVGEQYF
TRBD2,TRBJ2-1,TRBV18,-,TGTGCCAGCTCACCACGGCGGGGGGCCAATGAGCAGTTCTTC,CASSPRRGANEQFF
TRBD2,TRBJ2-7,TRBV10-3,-,TGTGCCATCAGTGACGTCGGGGCGGGAGGACGGAGTTACGAGCAGTACTTC,CAISDVGAGGRSYEQYF
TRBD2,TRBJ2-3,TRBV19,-,TGTGCCAGTACCCCGACTAGCGGGGGGCCTGGGGGCACAGATACGCAGTATTTT,CASTPTSGGPGGTDTQYF
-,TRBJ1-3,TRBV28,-,TGTGCCAGCAGTTTCAGATACAGGCACTCTGGAAACACCATATATTTT,CASSFRYRHSGNTIYF
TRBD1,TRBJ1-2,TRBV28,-,TGTGCCAGCAGTCCCTCGACAGGGCACCCCTATGGCTACACCTTC,CASSPSTGHPYGYTF
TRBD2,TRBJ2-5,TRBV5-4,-,TGTGCCAGCAGCCCAGCTAGCGGTGGGCGGGAGACCCAGTACTTC,CASSPASGGRETQYF
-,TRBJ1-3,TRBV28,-,TGTGCCAGCAGTTTCCCGGGCGGGGGGGGTCTCGGAGGAAACACCATATATTTT,CASSFPGGGGLGGNTIYF
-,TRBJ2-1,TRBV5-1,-,TGCGCCAGCAGCCCCGGAGGCTACCTACTCCACAATGAGCAGTTCTTC,CASSPGGYLLHNEQFF
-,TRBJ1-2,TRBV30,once,TGTGCCTGGAGTCCGCTCGGGAGTGGGGGCTATGGCTACACCTTC,CAWSPLGSGGYGYTF
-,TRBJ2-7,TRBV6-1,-,TGTGCCAGCAGTGAAGCGCGGACCTACGAGCAGTACTTC,CASSEARTYEQYF
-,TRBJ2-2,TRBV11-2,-,TGTGCCAGCAGCTTACCCCGCGGGCAGGTCAGCGGGGAGCTGTTTTTT,CASSLPRGQVSGELFF
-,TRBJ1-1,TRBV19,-,TGTGCCAGTCTCCAAAGCACCAACACTGAAGCTTTCTTT,CASLQSTNTEAFF
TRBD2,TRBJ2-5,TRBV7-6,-,TGTGCCAGCAGCTTAGCGGCACAGGGACTAGCGGGGGGGGAGACCCAGTACTTC,CASSLAAQGLAGGETQYF
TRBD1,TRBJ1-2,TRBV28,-,TGTGCCAGCAGTTGGGGGACAGGGCTTGTGTACTACACCTTC,CASSWGTGLVYYTF
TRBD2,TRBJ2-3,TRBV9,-,TGTGCCAGCAGCGACGAATCTAGCGGGATAACAGATACGCAGTATTTT,CASSDESSGITDTQYF
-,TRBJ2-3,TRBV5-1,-,TGCGCCAGCAGCCTTGCCAGGGCAGATACGCAGTATTTT,CASSLARADTQYF
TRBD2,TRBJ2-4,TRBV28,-,TGTGCCAGCAGGAAAATAGCGGGACGGGGGGACATTCAGTACTTC,CASRKIAGRGDIQYF
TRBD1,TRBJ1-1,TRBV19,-,TGTGCCAGCAAGGACAGGGCGAACACTGAAGCTTTCTTT,CASKDRANTEAFF
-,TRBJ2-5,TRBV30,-,TGTGCCTTAGGGGGGGATGGCGGGCCTCAAGAGACCCAGTACTTC,CALGGDGGPQETQYF
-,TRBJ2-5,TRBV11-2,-,TGTGCCAGCAGCCGGGGACTTTGGGAGACCCAGTACTTC,CASSRGLWETQYF
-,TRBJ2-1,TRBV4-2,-,TGTGCCAGCAGCCAAATGGGGCAGGGGACATCCTACAATGAGCAGTTCTTC,CASSQMGQGTSYNEQFF
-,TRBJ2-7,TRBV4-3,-,TGCGCCAGCAGCCGCTACCGGGACACCACCTACGAGCAGTACTTC,CASSRYRDTTYEQYF
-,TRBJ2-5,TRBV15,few,TGTGCCACCGGTGGGCTGCGAGAGACCCAGTACTTC,CATGGLRETQYF
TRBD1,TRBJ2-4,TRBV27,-,TGTGCCAGCAGTCCCCACCCCGGGACAGGGGGTAGGGCGTACTTC,CASSPHPGTGGRAYF
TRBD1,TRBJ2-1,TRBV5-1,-,TGCGCCAGCAGCTCGGACAGGGGGTGGCAGTTCTTC,CASSSDRGWQFF
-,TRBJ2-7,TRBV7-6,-,TGTGGCAGCAGCTTAAGACAACAGGGTTCCGAGCAGTACTTC,CGSSLRQQGSEQYF
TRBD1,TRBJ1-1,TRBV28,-,TGTGCCAGCAGTTTCCGAACCGGGACAGGGCGGACTGAAGCTTTCTTT,CASSFRTGTGRTEAFF
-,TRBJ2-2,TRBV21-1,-,TGTGCCAGCACCTCGGGACTGTTGAACACCGGGGAGCTGTTTTTT,CASTSGLLNTGELFF
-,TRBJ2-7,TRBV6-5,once,TGTGCCAGCAGTTACTCGGGCCCAGGCCTCCCCTACGAGCAGTACTTC,CASSYSGPGLPYEQYF